The 7 T cell receptor beta chains below come from one sample, sequenced in a study of Tregs in tolerant kidney transplant recipients. Clones were sequenced by immunoSEQ multiplex PCR, and TCRdb holds only the in-frame ones, with some missing. Among under 300,000 clones listed, more than 65% were seen once. The sequenced material came from CD4+ T cells from blood. The origin of the receptors is a human donor in good health.

The rearrangement uses TRBV19 and TRBJ1-5; 7 bases line up with TRBD1. The J segment lost 4 bases and the V segment lost 8 bases, leaving 11 bases of the junction unmatched. Germline-derived CDR1 and CDR2 are LNHDA and SQIVND (reference sequence). The CDR3 contains 15 residues. CDR3 sequence (DNA): TGTGCCAGTTCTCGGGGCAGGGGGGGGAATCAGCCCCAGCATTTT. Translated: CASSRGRGGNQPQHF.

V gene TRBV27 combines with J gene TRBJ2-3; possibly TRBD2 for D (7 bases). Trimming shortened V by 6 bases and J by 2 bases, and 12 bases separated the two germline ends. This CDR3 has 14 amino acids. Germline-derived CDR1 and CDR2 are MNHEY and SMNVEV (reference sequence). The CDR3 here is CASSRAGATDTQYF. For the CDR3, the DNA is TGTGCCAGCAGCCGGGCGGGGGCCACAGATACGCAGTATTTT.

The chain uses TRBV11-2 and TRBJ2-7, with 11 bases that match TRBD2. CDR1 and CDR2 from the germline V gene are SGHAT and FQNNGV. Losses at the gene ends were 6 bases for V and 12 bases for J; bases not matched to a gene: 7. The CDR3 spans 12 residues. CDR3 DNA: TGTGCCAGCAGTCCGACTAGCGGGGCGAGGTACTTC. Protein product: CASSPTSGARYF.

The rearrangement links TRBV30 to TRBJ1-6; 8 nucleotides align to TRBD1. The CDR3 is 13 residues long. Unmatched junction bases numbered 3, after V lost 7 bases and J lost 4 bases. The germline V gene has CDR1 GTSNPN and CDR2 SVGIG (reference sequence). Here the CDR3 DNA reads TGTGCCTCAAGGGACAGGTATAATTCACCCCTCCACTTT. This gives the protein CASRDRYNSPLHF. Full variable domain (remainder filled in from reference TRBV30 and TRBJ1-6): SQTIHQWPATLVQPVGSPLSLECTVEGTSNPNLYWYRQAAGRGLQLLFYSVGIGQISSEVPQNLSASRPQDRQFILSSKKLLLSDSGFYLCASRDRYNSPLHFGNGTRLTVT.

This clone was seen more than once but under ten times. This chain joins TRBV23-1 and TRBJ2-7; 7 bases match TRBD1. TRBV23-1 is an ORF, with its function uncertain. This CDR3 spans 20 amino acids. Trimming removed 4 bases from V and 5 bases from J; junction bases left unmatched: 26. CDR3 protein: CASSPSPGQHPYSSGHEQYF. The CDR3 bases are TGCGCCAGCAGTCCTAGTCCGGGACAGCACCCATACTCCTCGGGCCACGAGCAGTACTTC.

CDR3 sequence: CASSLTALTFYEQYF. In DNA form, the CDR3 reads TGTGCCAGCAGTTTGACGGCCCTAACTTTCTACGAGCAGTACTTC. The V gene is TRBV27, the J gene TRBJ2-7; D gene unclear. CDR3 length: 15 amino acids. CDR1 is MNHEY, CDR2 SMNVEV, per germline (reference sequence). Trimming shortened V by 3 bases and J by 3 bases, and 15 bases separated the two germline ends.

The V gene is TRBV6-6, the J gene TRBJ2-5; possibly TRBD1 or TRBD2 for D (5 bases each). CDR1 is MNHNY, CDR2 SVGAGI, per germline (reference sequence). This CDR3 has 14 amino acids. V was trimmed by 0 bases and J by 4 bases, leaving 9 bases between them. CDR3 in DNA: TGTGCCAGCAGTTACTCGCTGAGGGGAGAGACCCAGTACTTC. Protein sequence: CASSYSLRGETQYF.